One sample yielded the 25 T cell receptor beta chains listed below, sequenced in a study of T cell clonotyping in hematopoietic cell transplantation. Libraries were prepared by immunoSEQ multiplex PCR; TCRdb keeps only in-frame clonotypes and omits some of them. The table has 4,500 to 5,000 clones, about 92% seen once. Sample: peripheral blood mononuclear cells. The receptors were gathered from a man aged 35 to 55 in good health. Some clones in this sample may be carry-over from other donors' samples.

The V and J genes are TRBV10-3 and TRBJ2-7, with 7 positions matching TRBD2. This CDR3 is 19 amino acids long. V lost 6 bases and J lost 5; bases outside the gene matches: 25. Per germline, CDR1 ENHRY and CDR2 SYGVKD. CDR3 coding DNA: TGTGCCATCAGGCCCACGTGGGGAGGGAGGCGGGTGGAGCCCAACGAGCAGTACTTC. Residues: CAIRPTWGGRRVEPNEQYF.

The chain joins TRBV20-1 to TRBJ2-5; the D is unclear. V was pared by 8 bases and J by 1 base, with 8 bases between. CDR1 is DFQATT and CDR2 is SNEGSKA in the germline V gene (reference sequence). This CDR3 is built from 11 residues. The DNA for the CDR3 is TGCAGTCCCGAGGCCCAAGAGACCCAGTACTTC. Translating it yields CSPEAQETQYF.

The chain joins TRBV5-1 to TRBJ2-1; weak D call: TRBD2 (6 bases). Germline CDR1 is SGHRS and CDR2 is YFSETQ. The CDR3 loop spans 15 amino acids. Trimming pared 7 bases from V and 1 base from J, leaving 15 bases between. The CDR3 DNA follows: TGCGCCAGCCGCCTCGGGAGTTATTCCTACAATGAGCAGTTCTTC. Residues: CASRLGSYSYNEQFF.

This chain links TRBV6-5 with TRBJ2-1; 9 bases are shared with TRBD1. Germline V gene data show CDR1 as MNHEY and CDR2 as SVGAGI. The CDR3 consists of 15 residues. V lost 0 bases, J lost 8 bases, and 5 bases stayed unmatched. CDR3 loop: CASSYSGTGIDEQFF. CDR3 sequence (DNA): TGTGCCAGCAGTTACTCAGGGACAGGGATTGATGAGCAGTTCTTC.

This clone appeared a single time. The J gene is TRBJ2-7, the V gene TRBV27; 9 bases align to TRBD1. This CDR3 contains 16 residues. Germline V gene lookup returns CDR1 MNHEY and CDR2 SMNVEV (reference sequence). The trim removed 2 bases at V and 0 bases at J, leaving 5 bases unmatched. CDR3 sequence: CASSLNMGQGSYEQYF. CDR3 coding DNA: TGTGCCAGCAGTTTAAATATGGGACAGGGCTCCTACGAGCAGTACTTC.

This chain links TRBV11-3 with TRBJ2-7; D remains ambiguous. The CDR3 runs 11 residues. V dropped 5 bases and J dropped 3 bases, with 5 bases sitting between them. Germline lookup yields CDR1 SGHNT and CDR2 YENEEA. Here the CDR3 DNA reads TGTGCCAGCAGCGCGATCTACGAGCAGTACTTC. It specifies CASSAIYEQYF.

The chain couples TRBV15 to TRBJ2-1, with 7 bases matching TRBD1. This CDR3 spans 16 amino acids. V lost 5 bases to trimming and J lost 4 bases; unmatched junction nucleotides: 11. CDR1 LNHNV and CDR2 YYDKDF come from the germline V gene (reference sequence). CDR3 residues: CATSSQIRDSYNEQFF. As DNA, the CDR3 is TGTGCCACCAGCTCTCAGATCCGGGACAGTTACAATGAGCAGTTCTTC.

This sequence joins TRBV19 and TRBJ1-3; 8 bases are shared with TRBD1. This CDR3 has 16 residues. Germline V lookup: CDR1 LNHDA, CDR2 SQIVND (reference sequence). The V and J ends lost 10 bases and 0 bases, in that order; junction bases with no gene match: 11. Here the CDR3 reads CATRQGRYVSGNTIYF. The CDR3 DNA follows: TGTGCCACCCGACAGGGGCGTTACGTCTCTGGAAACACCATATATTTT.

The genes are TRBV7-2 and TRBJ2-5, with no clear D. The assigned J gene may be wrong: the sequence end matches TRBJ2-7 better. The CDR3 length is 14 residues. CDR1 is SGHTA, CDR2 FQGNSA, per germline. CDR3 loop: CASSYDSISYEQYF. The CDR3 DNA is TGTGCCAGCAGCTATGACTCGATCTCCTACGAGCAGTACTTC.

A few counts support this clone. The chain has TRBV9 and TRBJ2-3, with TRBD1 as a possible D gene (6 bases). There are 13 residues in the CDR3. V shed 6 bases and J shed 6 bases, with 14 bases lying between them. Germline lookup yields CDR1 SGDLS and CDR2 YYNGEE. DNA of the CDR3: TGTGCCAGCACCCATCCCCAGGGGGATACGCAGTATTTT. It translates to CASTHPQGDTQYF.

The chain has TRBV7-9 and TRBJ2-3, with a tentative D call TRBD1 (6 bases). Trimming removed 6 bases from V and 2 bases from J, with 24 bases in between. The CDR3 runs to 18 residues. Germline V gene sequence: CDR1 SEHNR, CDR2 FQNEAQ (reference sequence). CDR3 coding DNA: TGTGCCAGCAGGAACCAACAGGGATCCACAGGCATCACAGATACGCAGTATTTT. Translated: CASRNQQGSTGITDTQYF.

The rearrangement joins TRBV2 to TRBJ2-3; D may be TRBD1 (5 bases). The germline V gene encodes CDR1 SNHLY and CDR2 FYNNEI. V was clipped by 6 bases and J by 6 bases, with 10 bases between them. This CDR3 region has 12 residues. CDR3 DNA sequence: TGTGCCAGCAGGACAGCAAGGGATACGCAGTATTTT. It is translated as CASRTARDTQYF. Full variable domain (outside the CDR3, taken from reference TRBV2 and TRBJ2-3): EPEVTQTPSHQVTQMGQEVILRCVPISNHLYFYWYRQILGQKVEFLVSFYNNEISEKSEIFDDQFSVERPDGSNFTLKIRSTKLEDSAMYFCASRTARDTQYFGPGTRLTVL.

This clone appeared a single time. The rearrangement joins TRBV6-1 to TRBJ2-5; 8 nucleotides align to TRBD2. The V segment lost 4 bases and the J segment 4 bases; nucleotides outside the gene matches: 8. The CDR3 is made up of 15 amino acids. Germline V gene data show CDR1 as MNHNS and CDR2 as SASEGT. CDR3 bases: TGTGCCAGCAGTGCGGGTGGGACTAGTGGAGAGACCCAGTACTTC. As protein: CASSAGGTSGETQYF.

V and J are TRBV10-3 and TRBJ2-1, with 8 bases fitting TRBD2. Trimming removed 3 bases from V and 4 bases from J; junction bases left unmatched: 5. The CDR3 loop spans 15 amino acids. Germline CDR1 is ENHRY and CDR2 is SYGVKD. The CDR3 DNA reads as TGTGCCATCAGTGACCCGGGGGGGCCTTACAATGAGCAGTTCTTC. Translation gives CAISDPGGPYNEQFF.

V usage is TRBV7-9 and J usage is TRBJ2-1; possibly TRBD1 for D (7 bases). Germline V gene data show CDR1 as SEHNR and CDR2 as FQNEAQ (reference sequence). CDR3 length equals 15 residues. V lost 7 bases, J lost 5 bases, and 18 bases lay in between. The DNA for the CDR3 is TGTGCCAGCACCTCTGCAGCAGGGGGGAACAATGAGCAGTTCTTC. Its translation: CASTSAAGGNNEQFF.

This chain links TRBV20-1 with TRBJ2-7; the D is unclear. Germline-derived CDR1 and CDR2 are DFQATT and SNEGSKA (reference sequence). The CDR3 spans 11 residues. V was shortened by 6 bases and J by 3 bases, with 9 bases between the two germline ends. Written as DNA, the CDR3 is TGCAGTGCCGTACTGAACTACGAGCAGTACTTC. It yields the protein CSAVLNYEQYF.

The gene calls are TRBV6-1 and TRBJ1-4, with D unresolved. The CDR3 covers 15 residues. The germline V gene encodes CDR1 MNHNS and CDR2 SASEGT. V was pared by 8 bases and J by 0 bases, with 13 bases between. In nucleotides, the CDR3 is TGTGCCAGCCGAAAAAGACTGGCAACTAATGAAAAACTGTTTTTT. Amino acids: CASRKRLATNEKLFF.

Points on this clone: Compared with germline, one end of the junction differs, possibly owing to a read error. The rearrangement joins TRBV5-1 to TRBJ1-1; D not certain. CDR3 size: 13 residues. The germline V gene encodes CDR1 SGHRS and CDR2 YFSETQ. CDR3 loop: CASRLGERRSAFF. The CDR3 coding sequence is TGCGCCAGCAGGTTGGGAGAACGGAGGTCGGCTTTCTTT.

This sequence joins TRBV29-1 and TRBJ1-1, with 7 bases lining up with TRBD1. The CDR3 is 12 residues long. With 5 bases clipped from V and 5 bases from J, the junction kept 5 bases outside the gene matches. Looked up from germline, CDR1 is SQVTM and CDR2 is ANQGSEA. The CDR3 DNA follows: TGCAGCGTTCATGCACAGGGGACTGAAGCTTTCTTT. This translates into CSVHAQGTEAFF.

The genes are TRBV19 and TRBJ2-5; 9 bases map to TRBD1. The germline V gene has CDR1 LNHDA and CDR2 SQIVND (reference sequence). V lost 5 bases and J lost 5; bases outside the gene matches: 9. The CDR3 spans 15 residues. CDR3 region: CASSPRDRVGETQYF. The DNA for the CDR3 is TGTGCCAGTAGTCCCCGGGACAGGGTGGGGGAGACCCAGTACTTC.

This chain joins TRBV7-9 and TRBJ1-4; 8 bases are shared with TRBD1. Germline V gene sequence: CDR1 SEHNR, CDR2 FQNEAQ (reference sequence). This CDR3 is 14 amino acids long. V trimming: 6 bases; J trimming: 8 bases; junction bases outside the gene matches: 8. CDR3 nucleotides: TGTGCCAGCAGTCGACAGGGGCTTGAGGAAAAACTGTTTTTT. It is translated as CASSRQGLEEKLFF.

The chain recombines TRBV11-3 with TRBJ2-7; D is perhaps TRBD2 (6 bases). The CDR3 length is 12 residues. V was shortened by 3 bases and J by 4 bases, with 7 bases between the two germline ends. Germline V gene lookup returns CDR1 SGHNT and CDR2 YENEEA. The DNA for the CDR3 is TGTGCCAGCAGCTTCGGGACTTACGAGCAGTACTTC. Translating gives CASSFGTYEQYF.

This clone is a singleton in its sample. The chain uses TRBV28 and TRBJ2-2; unclear D gene. With 6 bases removed from V and 3 bases from J, the gap between germline ends came to 14 bases. CDR3 size: 15 residues. CDR1 is MDHEN, CDR2 SYDVKM, per germline. The CDR3 DNA reads as TGTGCCAGCAGCGGTCGGAGCAGATACACCGGGGAGCTGTTTTTT. It translates to CASSGRSRYTGELFF.

The V gene is TRBV7-6, the J gene TRBJ2-5; D perhaps matches TRBD2 (5 bases). Looked up from germline, CDR1 is SGHVS and CDR2 is FNYEAQ. The CDR3 spans 14 residues. Trimming removed 1 base from V and 0 bases from J, with 6 bases in between. The chain's CDR3 is CASSLGGHQETQYF. The CDR3 nucleotides are TGTGCCAGCAGCTTAGGAGGGCACCAAGAGACCCAGTACTTC.

This clone was counted only a few times. This chain connects TRBV4-1 to TRBJ2-3; 11 bases line up with TRBD1. The CDR3 is made up of 14 amino acids. Germline CDR1 reads MGHRA; CDR2 reads YSYEKL. J was trimmed by 4 bases and V by 7 bases; bases with no gene match: 4. This CDR3 is CASIGQGAADTQYF. As DNA, the CDR3 is TGCGCCAGCATTGGACAGGGGGCGGCAGATACGCAGTATTTT.